This T cell receptor (beta chain) was recorded in a study of blood T cell repertoires in COVID-19. As for the study in general: Samples came from the United States, Italy and Spain, spanning acute and convalescent COVID-19. Sources were T cells, B-cell-depleted T cells, or PBMCs; the material itself was cDNA or gDNA.

In the authors' workflow: Amplification of reference gene primers was used by the study to estimate nucleated cell counts. Clones were sequenced by immunoSEQ multiplex PCR, and TCRdb holds only the in-frame ones, with some missing. V and J calls and clone size are those listed in that table; D and trimming were worked out from the DNA. The table includes about 280,000 clones, around 91% detected once. CDR1 is SGHAT and CDR2 is FQNNGV in the germline V gene. The V and J ends lost 3 bases and 2 bases, in that order; junction bases with no gene match: 4. CDR3 size: 15 residues. The chain is built from TRBV11-2 and TRBJ2-7; TRBD1 matches 10 bases. This receptor was obtained from a woman between 18 and 29 years old with acute COVID-19. Input material: PBMCs or T cells enriched from blood (not recorded which). The CDR3 region has the DNA TGTGCCAGCAGCTTGACAGGGGGCTTTGCCTACGAGCAGTACTTC. Translation: CASSLTGGFAYEQYF.